What follows are 30 T cell receptor beta chains derived from one specimen sequenced in a study of T cell repertoires in aging, cancer and after chemotherapy. TCR beta rearrangements were amplified from peripheral blood genomic DNA. A mixed TRB-A/B primer pool amplified rearranged TRB by multiplex touch-down PCR. TCRdb independently ran MiXCR on the multiplex PCR reads; one entry per CDR3 protein. The table lists 1,900 or so distinct CDR3 sequences, 15% to 20% of them singletons. Sequencing was done on a sample of blood. All receptors derive from a human donor with a solid tumor.

In this sample, this clonotype is medium-sized. The rearrangement joins TRBV6-1 to TRBJ2-7; D unresolved. Trimming left V 7 bases short and J 2 bases short, with 15 bases between. The CDR3 runs 14 residues. Germline V gene data show CDR1 as MNHNS and CDR2 as SASEGT. The CDR3 region has the DNA TGTGCCAGCAAGCCGGCCCCAGGTGCCTACGAGCAGTACTTC. It is translated as CASKPAPGAYEQYF.

The CDR3 nucleotides are TGTGCCAGCAGTTTATGGGGGGCGAATGAGCCAGCGGATACGCAGTATTTT. As protein: CASSLWGANEPADTQYF. The chain combines TRBV12-3 or TRBV12-4 with TRBJ2-3; either TRBD1 or TRBD2 may supply D (6 bases each). Trimming pared 2 bases from V and 6 bases from J, leaving 21 bases between. The CDR3 sequence is 17 residues long.

A note on this clonotype: No conserved phenylalanine or tryptophan is present at the end of the CDR3, so a read error is the likely explanation. The chain has TRBV10-1 and TRBJ2-2; D is possibly TRBD1 or TRBD2 (5 bases each). The CDR3 runs to 15 residues. Per the germline V gene, CDR1 is WNHNN and CDR2 is SYGVQD (reference sequence). Trimming cost V 11 bases and J 2 bases, with 18 bases left between them. The CDR3 DNA reads as TGCGCCGTTGGGAAGGGGACGGTTAACACCGGGGAGCTGTTTTAT. As protein: CAVGKGTVNTGELFY.

This clonotype is medium-sized within its sample. V gene TRBV15 combines with J gene TRBJ1-1; weak D call: TRBD1 (5 bases). V lost 3 bases and J lost 6, with 29 bases in between. CDR3 size: 19 residues. The germline CDR1 and CDR2 sequences are LNHNV and YYDKDF (reference sequence). This chain's CDR3 is CATSSRGPNRTSSRPEAFF. In DNA, the CDR3 is TGTGCCACCAGCAGTAGAGGTCCCAACAGGACAAGTTCAAGGCCTGAAGCTTTCTTT.

This clonotype ranks as medium-sized. The chain links TRBV4-3 to TRBJ1-1, with no clear D. Germline loops: CDR1 LGHNA, CDR2 YSLEER. V was cut by 8 bases and J by 1 base, with 11 bases left in between. The CDR3 is made up of 13 amino acids. The CDR3, as DNA: TGCGCCAGCGCTATACAGAGGAACACTGAAGCTTTCTTT. It is translated as CASAIQRNTEAFF.

This clonotype is judged medium-sized. A junction boundary mismatches the germline segment, possibly from a read error. The rearrangement joins TRBV6-2 or TRBV6-3 to TRBJ1-1; 9 nucleotides line up with TRBD1. This CDR3 region has 16 residues. Germline CDR1 is MNHEY and CDR2 is SVGEGT. CDR3 DNA sequence: TGTGCCAGCAGTGACTCCCGGGACAGGGTTTACACTGAAGCTTTCTTT. Amino acid sequence: CASSDSRDRVYTEAFF.

This clonotype is medium-sized in the sample. The rearrangement joins TRBV6-4 to TRBJ2-3, with D perhaps matching TRBD2 (5 bases). Germline V gene lookup returns CDR1 MRHNA and CDR2 SNTAGT. This CDR3 has 15 residues. The ends were cut back, 2 bases at V and 1 base at J, with 10 bases in the middle. The CDR3 DNA sequence: TGTGCCAGCAGTGACCAGGACGGGGGCACAGATACGCAGTATTTT. Its translation: CASSDQDGGTDTQYF.

By share, this clonotype ranks as medium-sized. The rearrangement uses TRBV20-1 and TRBJ2-1; no clear D. Germline CDR1 DFQATT, CDR2 SNEGSKA (reference sequence). This CDR3 comprises 11 residues. V gave up 3 bases and J gave up 9 bases, with 9 bases separating them. The CDR3 loop reads CSASTIAEQFF. In DNA form, the CDR3 reads TGCAGTGCTAGTACTATTGCTGAGCAGTTCTTC.

This clonotype ranks as large. The chain combines TRBV6-5 with TRBJ1-2; D remains unclear. The CDR3 runs 15 residues. Trimming cost V 2 bases and J 7 bases, with 17 bases left between them. Germline CDR1 is MNHEY and CDR2 is SVGAGI. CDR3: CASSYKVRVAGGYTF. DNA for the CDR3: TGTGCCAGCAGTTACAAGGTGCGGGTAGCGGGTGGCTACACCTTC.

The rearrangement joins TRBV28 to TRBJ2-7; 13 bases match TRBD2. This CDR3 has 17 amino acids. The V gene end was trimmed by 11 bases and the J gene end by 7 bases; junction bases not matched to a gene: 20. Germline CDR1 and CDR2: MDHEN and SYDVKM. CDR3 protein: CAGSGTSGKKAFYEQYF. CDR3 nucleotide sequence: TGTGCCGGGTCCGGGACTAGCGGGAAAAAGGCCTTTTATGAGCAGTACTTC.

This clonotype is medium-sized (0.01 to 0.1%) in the sample. The chain carries TRBV19 and TRBJ2-2; possible D gene TRBD1, 6 bases. CDR3 length: 16 amino acids. V lost 6 bases, J lost 6 bases, and 20 bases lay in between. Germline V gives CDR1 LNHDA, CDR2 SQIVND (reference sequence). The CDR3 region has the DNA TGTGCCAGTAGCACCCTTACAGGGAGTTATGCCGGGGAGCTGTTTTTT. It codes for CASSTLTGSYAGELFF.

By share, this clonotype ranks as medium-sized. V and J are TRBV30 and TRBJ2-4, with D unclear. The CDR3 covers 14 residues. Per germline, CDR1 GTSNPN and CDR2 SVGIG (reference sequence). Trimming took 0 bases from V and 2 from J, leaving 8 bases between them. This CDR3 is CAWSVRASKNIQYF. The CDR3 DNA sequence: TGTGCCTGGAGTGTAAGGGCCTCCAAAAACATTCAGTACTTC.

In its sample, this clonotype is medium-sized. The rearrangement uses TRBV19 and TRBJ1-1, with 9 bases aligning to TRBD1. CDR3 length equals 20 residues. V was pared by 4 bases and J by 0 bases, with 18 bases of the junction left unmatched. In germline, CDR1 is LNHDA, CDR2 SQIVND (reference sequence). CDR3 protein: CASSSRQGVPSRSMNTEAFF. CDR3 bases: TGTGCCAGTAGTAGTCGACAGGGGGTCCCCTCGAGGAGTATGAACACTGAAGCTTTCTTT.

By proportion, this clonotype is large (0.1 to 1%). The chain employs TRBV6-5 and TRBJ2-3; a possible D gene is TRBD2 (6 bases). V was trimmed by 1 base and J by 6 bases, leaving 14 bases between them. Germline V gene lookup returns CDR1 MNHEY and CDR2 SVGAGI. There are 15 residues in the CDR3. Written as DNA, the CDR3 is TGTGCCAGCAGTTACTTCGGGACTCTAGGGGATACGCAGTATTTT. Encoded protein: CASSYFGTLGDTQYF.

By share, this clonotype ranks as medium-sized. The chain joins TRBV14 to TRBJ2-1; weak D call: TRBD1 (6 bases). The CDR3 spans 15 residues. Germline assignment: CDR1 SGHDN and CDR2 FVKESK. V lost 4 bases to trimming and J lost 7 bases, with 17 bases between them. The chain's CDR3 is CASSPLLTTGNEQFF. The DNA of the CDR3 is TGTGCCAGCAGCCCCCTTTTGACAACAGGGAATGAGCAGTTCTTC.

Sample share makes this clonotype medium-sized. The chain recombines TRBV15 with TRBJ1-1, with D uncertain. This CDR3 is built from 16 residues. Germline assignment: CDR1 LNHNV and CDR2 YYDKDF (reference sequence). The V end was cut by 4 bases, the J end by 1 base, with 16 bases between. The CDR3 DNA reads as TGTGCCACCAGCATTAGAGGTGGGCAAGCGAACACTGAAGCTTTCTTT. Its translation is CATSIRGGQANTEAFF.

This clonotype was counted a few times. The chain uses TRBV4-1 and TRBJ1-2; D is unclear. V was shortened by 0 bases and J by 8 bases, with 10 bases between the two germline ends. The CDR3 contains 13 residues. From germline, CDR1 is MGHRA and CDR2 YSYEKL. The CDR3 DNA sequence: TGCGCCAGCAGCCAAGATATGCTAGGCGGCTACACCTTC. This sequence encodes CASSQDMLGGYTF.

This clonotype is categorized as medium-sized (0.01 to 0.1%). This rearrangement joins TRBV19 to TRBJ2-1; 14 nucleotides line up with TRBD2. The J segment lost 9 bases and the V segment lost 5 bases, leaving 9 bases of the junction unmatched. Per the germline V gene, CDR1 is LNHDA and CDR2 is SQIVND (reference sequence). CDR3 length equals 16 residues. CDR3 region: CASSPGLAGGETEQFF. CDR3 DNA: TGTGCCAGTAGTCCAGGACTAGCGGGGGGTGAGACTGAGCAGTTCTTC.

By sample fraction, this clonotype is medium-sized. V and J are TRBV6-1 and TRBJ2-7, with 7 bases aligning to TRBD2. Germline V gives CDR1 MNHNS, CDR2 SASEGT. Trimming took 7 bases from V and 0 from J; bases not matched to a gene: 9. The CDR3 loop spans 15 amino acids. CDR3 sequence: CASNPARDYSYEQYF. The CDR3 nucleotides read TGTGCCAGCAACCCCGCCCGGGACTACTCCTACGAGCAGTACTTC.

This clonotype was counted a few times. The rearrangement uses TRBV7-2 and TRBJ2-4, with D unclear. CDR3 length: 14 residues. Germline V gene data show CDR1 as SGHTA and CDR2 as FQGNSA. V lost 3 bases to trimming and J lost 3 bases, with 9 bases between them. DNA of the CDR3: TGTGCCAGCAGCTTGGAGAACAGCAAAAACATTCAGTACTTC. Protein sequence: CASSLENSKNIQYF.

V usage is TRBV2 and J usage is TRBJ2-1, with D uncertain. Germline V CDR1 and CDR2: SNHLY, FYNNEI. The CDR3 is made up of 14 amino acids. V was shortened by 2 bases and J by 4 bases, with 9 bases between the two germline ends. This chain's CDR3 is CASSEHTEYNEQFF. DNA for the CDR3: TGTGCCAGCAGTGAACATACTGAATACAATGAGCAGTTCTTC.

This clonotype is medium-sized by share. The chain uses TRBV20-1 and TRBJ2-1; D gene ambiguous. This CDR3 has 12 amino acids. Germline loops: CDR1 DFQATT, CDR2 SNEGSKA (reference sequence). Trimming stripped 7 bases from V and 4 bases from J, with 11 bases between. The CDR3 bases are TGCAGTGTCGTGGACCCGTACAATGAGCAGTTCTTC. It encodes CSVVDPYNEQFF.

This clonotype is medium-sized. The rearrangement links TRBV5-6 to TRBJ2-7, with D possibly matching TRBD2 (6 bases). Per the germline V gene, CDR1 is SGHDT and CDR2 is YYEEEE. Trimming removed 3 bases at V and 5 bases at J, with 15 bases between. This CDR3 is built from 14 residues. CDR3 sequence reads: CASSSAGRTDEQYF. As DNA, the CDR3 is TGTGCCAGCAGCTCAGCCGGGAGAACGGACGAGCAGTACTTC.

By proportion, this clonotype is medium-sized. This chain joins TRBV6-4 and TRBJ1-5, with D possibly matching TRBD1 (5 bases). The CDR3 has 13 amino acids. In germline, CDR1 is MRHNA, CDR2 SNTAGT. The ends were cut back, 5 bases at V and 7 bases at J, with 12 bases in the middle. CDR3 sequence: CASSSQAGQPQHF. The CDR3 DNA follows: TGTGCCAGCAGTTCACAGGCTGGGCAGCCCCAGCATTTT.

This clonotype counts as medium-sized (0.01 to 0.1%). CDR3 sequence (DNA): TGTGCCAGCTCGACGGTGACTGAAGCTTTCTTT. Its protein is CASSTVTEAFF. The chain recombines TRBV6-6 with TRBJ1-1; D not certain. Trimming cost V 8 bases and J 5 bases, with 9 bases left between them. Germline CDR1 reads MNHNY; CDR2 reads SVGAGI (reference sequence). The CDR3 is made up of 11 amino acids.

This clonotype is large by share. This sequence joins TRBV6-1 and TRBJ2-7, with D possibly being TRBD1 (7 bases). Germline-derived CDR1 and CDR2 are MNHNS and SASEGT. Trimming cost V 7 bases and J 2 bases, with 12 bases left between them. The CDR3 is 13 amino acids. CDR3 amino acids: CASTGRGAYEQYF. The CDR3 nucleotides read TGTGCCAGCACCGGCAGGGGGGCCTACGAGCAGTACTTC.

This clonotype is labeled as medium-sized. V usage is TRBV7-9 and J usage is TRBJ2-3, with TRBD1 as a possible D gene (6 bases). Looked up from germline, CDR1 is SEHNR and CDR2 is FQNEAQ (reference sequence). Trimming shortened V by 5 bases and J by 2 bases, and 17 bases separated the two germline ends. CDR3 length: 16 residues. CDR3 sequence reads: CASSRLGHSNTDTQYF. The CDR3 coding sequence is TGTGCCAGCAGCCGCCTGGGACACAGCAACACAGATACGCAGTATTTT.

This clonotype is medium-sized. The chain recombines TRBV4-3 with TRBJ1-6, with D perhaps TRBD1 (6 bases). CDR3 length: 16 amino acids. V lost 2 bases, J lost 9 bases, and 17 bases lay in between. Germline assignment: CDR1 LGHNA and CDR2 YSLEER. The CDR3 region has the DNA TGCGCCAGCAGCCAATCTTGGACAGCTCAAGGTTCACCCCTCCACTTT. Its translation is CASSQSWTAQGSPLHF.

This clonotype is medium-sized (0.01 to 0.1%) by share. V is TRBV20-1 and J is TRBJ1-5; maybe TRBD1 (5 bases). CDR1 and CDR2 (germline): DFQATT, SNEGSKA (reference sequence). The CDR3 has 15 residues. V dropped 4 bases and J dropped 0 bases, with 13 bases sitting between them. CDR3 region: CSATLDKYSNQPQHF. The DNA of the CDR3 is TGCAGTGCTACCTTGGACAAGTATAGCAATCAGCCCCAGCATTTT.

This clonotype is medium-sized (0.01 to 0.1%). J is TRBJ2-3 and V is TRBV5-1; D is possibly TRBD1 or TRBD2 (5 bases each). Trimming stripped 0 bases from V and 4 bases from J, with 12 bases between. The germline V gene has CDR1 SGHRS and CDR2 YFSETQ. The CDR3 length is 15 residues. The CDR3 region is CASSLGGALADTQYF. The CDR3, as DNA: TGCGCCAGCAGCTTGGGAGGGGCTTTAGCAGATACGCAGTATTTT.